What follows is one T cell receptor beta chain and its context. Its antigen remains unidentified. The data derive from a study of human T cells and chemical hapten exposure. Study conclusions and caveats: Patch test score rose with PT1 expanded TCRs, significant at 8, 16, 32, not 4.

The CDR3 spans 16 residues. V lost 8 bases to trimming and J lost 0 bases; unmatched junction nucleotides: 8. Germline V gives CDR1 DFQATT, CDR2 SNEGSKA (reference sequence). Time point noted: pre-sensitization, week 0. The treatment here: therapeutic diphenylcyclopropenone sensitization with weekly scalp DPC. The library tagged individual cDNA molecules with unique molecular identifiers. A single record per CDR3 protein comes from TCRdb applying MiXCR to the RACE reads. The table includes 300,000 to 400,000 distinct CDR3 sequences, less than 6.5% detected once. This chain joins TRBV20-1 and TRBJ2-4; 12 bases map to TRBD2. This receptor was identified in a woman between 50 and 59 years old with alopecia areata. Some clones in this sample may be carry-over from other donors' samples. This material consisted of whole blood, taken in connection with sensitization to the hapten diphenylcyclopropenone (DPC). This CDR3 is CSTGLAGMLAKNIQYF. CDR3 nucleotides: TGCAGTACCGGACTAGCGGGAATGCTAGCCAAAAACATTCAGTACTTC.